Below, 15 T cell receptor beta chains from the same sample are listed, as sequenced in a study of T cell responses to AZD1222 COVID-19 vaccine. The assay was immunoSEQ multiplex PCR, and TCRdb's table has in-frame clones only and misses some. Found here are 35,000 or so clones, about 89% of them singletons; the top ten hold roughly 7%. The specimen was peripheral blood, collected on day 0 of AZD1222 vaccination. All receptors derive from an adult in good health.

The CDR3, as DNA: TGCGCCAGCAGCTGGGGGGACACGAACACCGGGGAGCTGTTTTTT. Amino acid sequence: CASSWGDTNTGELFF. J is TRBJ2-2 and V is TRBV5-1; TRBD1 or TRBD2 may be the D gene (6 bases each). Trimming pared 3 bases from V and 0 bases from J, leaving 9 bases between. The CDR3 spans 15 residues. CDR1 is SGHRS, CDR2 YFSETQ, per germline.

This chain connects TRBV9 to TRBJ2-2; tentatively, D is TRBD1 or TRBD2 (5 bases each). The CDR3 extends over 16 amino acids. Per the germline V gene, CDR1 is SGDLS and CDR2 is YYNGEE. Trimming took 0 bases from V and 1 from J, leaving 10 bases between them. CDR3 nucleotides: TGTGCCAGCAGCGTAGCTGGGGGTTGGAACACCGGGGAGCTGTTTTTT. Its protein is CASSVAGGWNTGELFF.

In this sample, this clone turned up once. The gene calls are TRBV3-1 (or the pseudogene TRBV3-2) and TRBJ2-7; 10 bases map to TRBD2. CDR1 LGHDT and CDR2 YNNKEL come from the germline V gene (reference sequence). J gave up 6 bases and V 0 bases, and 5 bases lay outside the gene matches. CDR3 length: 15 residues. The CDR3 DNA is TGTGCCAGCAGCCAAGATAGGCTAGCGGGGGCCGAGCAGTACTTC. Its protein is CASSQDRLAGAEQYF.

This chain connects TRBV5-4 to TRBJ2-7, with D uncertain. This CDR3 comprises 14 residues. V lost 4 bases and J lost 2, with 13 bases in between. Germline loops: CDR1 SGHNT, CDR2 YYREEE (reference sequence). CDR3: CASSTGRFPYEQYF. Here the CDR3 DNA reads TGTGCCAGCAGCACCGGACGTTTCCCCTACGAGCAGTACTTC.

The chain couples TRBV10-1 to TRBJ1-6, with D uncertain. CDR1 is WNHNN and CDR2 is SYGVQD in the germline V gene (reference sequence). CDR3 length: 16 amino acids. V was cut by 0 bases and J by 7 bases, with 13 bases left in between. CDR3 residues: CASSESRNNPNSPLHF. CDR3 bases: TGCGCCAGCAGTGAGTCAAGGAACAATCCGAATTCACCCCTCCACTTT.

V is TRBV11-1 and J is TRBJ1-1; no definite D call. Trimming removed 2 bases at V and 3 bases at J, with 10 bases between. Per the germline V gene, CDR1 is SGHAT and CDR2 is FQDESV (reference sequence). This CDR3 is 14 amino acids long. CDR3 DNA sequence: TGTGCCAGCAGCTTAAGGTTGACATACACTGAAGCTTTCTTT. Its protein is CASSLRLTYTEAFF.

The gene calls are TRBV4-1 and TRBJ2-7, with TRBD2 identical over 13 bases. Germline V gene data show CDR1 as MGHRA and CDR2 as YSYEKL. CDR3 length: 16 residues. With V trimmed by 4 bases and J by 0 bases, 3 bases remained unmatched. The CDR3 coding sequence is TGCGCCAGCAGCCCCGGGACTAGCGGGGTCTCCTACGAGCAGTACTTC. Its protein is CASSPGTSGVSYEQYF.

The rearrangement uses TRBV7-3 and TRBJ1-1; no firm D call. The CDR3 totals 13 residues. The V end lost 2 bases, the J end lost 0 bases, and 4 bases lay between the germline ends. Germline V CDR1 and CDR2: SGHTA, FQGTGA. In nucleotides, the CDR3 is TGTGCCAGCAGCTTATCAGTGAACACTGAAGCTTTCTTT. Protein: CASSLSVNTEAFF.

The chain joins TRBV9 to TRBJ2-2; no clear D gene. Per germline, CDR1 SGDLS and CDR2 YYNGEE. V shed 3 bases and J shed 6 bases, with 9 bases lying between them. CDR3 length: 13 residues. CDR3 in amino acids: CASSAVFAGELFF. Here the CDR3 DNA reads TGTGCCAGCAGCGCCGTCTTCGCCGGGGAGCTGTTTTTT.

V is TRBV3-1 (or the pseudogene TRBV3-2) and J is TRBJ2-7; 7 bases map to TRBD1. The CDR3 runs 16 residues. The germline V gene encodes CDR1 LGHDT and CDR2 YNNKEL (reference sequence). V gave up 4 bases and J gave up 3 bases; unmatched junction bases: 12. DNA for the CDR3: TGTGCCAGCAGCCGACCCCCCTGGCAGGGGGACTACGAGCAGTACTTC. Translating it yields CASSRPPWQGDYEQYF.

The CDR3 DNA sequence: TGCAGTGCTAGTTTTTGGTCGGGCACCGGGGAGCTGTTTTTT. Translating it yields CSASFWSGTGELFF. The chain carries TRBV20-1 and TRBJ2-2; D remains unclear. Between the trimmed V and J ends, which lost 3 bases and 4 bases, there was a span of 12 bases. Germline-derived CDR1 and CDR2 are DFQATT and SNEGSKA (reference sequence). The CDR3 has 14 residues.

The sample holds one count of this clone. The chain employs TRBV3-1 (or the pseudogene TRBV3-2) and TRBJ2-7, with a tentative D call TRBD1 (6 bases). This CDR3 comprises 14 residues. V was cut by 0 bases and J by 3 bases, with 9 bases left in between. Per the germline V gene, CDR1 is LGHDT and CDR2 is YNNKEL (reference sequence). CDR3 residues: CASSQEARGYEQYF. For the CDR3, the DNA is TGTGCCAGCAGCCAAGAAGCCAGGGGCTACGAGCAGTACTTC.

This chain joins TRBV6-5 and TRBJ1-2; perhaps TRBD1 as D (6 bases). Trimming left V 2 bases short and J 1 base short, with 11 bases between. The CDR3 is 15 residues long. The germline gives CDR1 MNHEY, CDR2 SVGAGI. The CDR3 loop is CASSYRRGLNYGYTF. The CDR3 DNA reads as TGTGCCAGCAGTTACCGTCGGGGGCTTAACTATGGCTACACCTTC.

V and J are TRBV6-1 and TRBJ1-1; no definite D call. The CDR3 has 13 residues. The ends were cut back, 3 bases at V and 0 bases at J, with 5 bases in the middle. Germline V lookup: CDR1 MNHNS, CDR2 SASEGT. The CDR3 coding sequence is TGTGCCAGCAGTGACAAAATGAACACTGAAGCTTTCTTT. Protein product: CASSDKMNTEAFF.

The chain has TRBV6-5 and TRBJ2-7, with D perhaps matching TRBD1 or TRBD2 (6 bases each). The CDR3 loop spans 14 amino acids. Germline lookup yields CDR1 MNHEY and CDR2 SVGAGI. V was trimmed by 6 bases and J by 5 bases, leaving 17 bases between them. The CDR3, as DNA: TGTGCCAGCAGCGCCCGGGGGCAGGGAGACGAGCAGTACTTC. Translation gives CASSARGQGDEQYF.